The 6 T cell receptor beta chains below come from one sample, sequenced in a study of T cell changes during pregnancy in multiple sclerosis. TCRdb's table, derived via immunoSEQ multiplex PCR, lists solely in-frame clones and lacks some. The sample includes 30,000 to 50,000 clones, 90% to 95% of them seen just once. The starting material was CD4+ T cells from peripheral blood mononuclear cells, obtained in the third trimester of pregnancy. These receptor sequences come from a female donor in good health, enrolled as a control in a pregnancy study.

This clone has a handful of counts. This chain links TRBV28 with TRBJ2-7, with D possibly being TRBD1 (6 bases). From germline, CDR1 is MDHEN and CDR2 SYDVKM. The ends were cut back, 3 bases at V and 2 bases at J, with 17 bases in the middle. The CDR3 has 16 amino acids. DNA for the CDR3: TGTGCCAGCAGTTTGTCGATGAGGGGGTTGACCTACGAGCAGTACTTC. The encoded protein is CASSLSMRGLTYEQYF.

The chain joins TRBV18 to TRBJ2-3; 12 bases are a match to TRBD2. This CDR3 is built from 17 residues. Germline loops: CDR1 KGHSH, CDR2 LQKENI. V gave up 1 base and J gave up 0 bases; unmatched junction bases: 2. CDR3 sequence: CASSPRTSGASTDTQYF. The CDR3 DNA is TGTGCCAGCTCACCACGGACTAGCGGGGCTAGCACAGATACGCAGTATTTT.

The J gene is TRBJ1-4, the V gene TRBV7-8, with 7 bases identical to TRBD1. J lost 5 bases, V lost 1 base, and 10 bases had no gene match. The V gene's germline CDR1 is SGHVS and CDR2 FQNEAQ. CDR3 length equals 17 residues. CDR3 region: CASSLVRRGIQNEKLFF. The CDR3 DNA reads TGTGCCAGCAGCTTAGTGCGCAGGGGGATTCAGAATGAAAAACTGTTTTTT. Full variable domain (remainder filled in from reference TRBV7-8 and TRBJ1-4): GAGVSQSPRYKVAKRGQDVALRCDPISGHVSLFWYQQALGQGPEFLTYFQNEAQLDKSGLPSDRFFAERPEGSVSTLKIQRTQQEDSAVYLCASSLVRRGIQNEKLFFGSGTQLSVL.

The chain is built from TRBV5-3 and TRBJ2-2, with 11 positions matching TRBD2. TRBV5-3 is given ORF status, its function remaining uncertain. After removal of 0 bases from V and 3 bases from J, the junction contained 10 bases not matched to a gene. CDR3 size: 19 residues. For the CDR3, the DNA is TGTGCCAGAAGCTTGGTCCCCCCGACTAGCGGGAAAGACACCGGGGAGCTGTTTTTT. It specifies CARSLVPPTSGKDTGELFF.

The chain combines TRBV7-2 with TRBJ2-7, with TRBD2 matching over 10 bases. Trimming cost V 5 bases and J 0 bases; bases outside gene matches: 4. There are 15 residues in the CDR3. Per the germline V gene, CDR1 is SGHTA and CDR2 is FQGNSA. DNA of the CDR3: TGTGCCAGCAGCCCGTGGACTAGCGGCTCCTACGAGCAGTACTTC. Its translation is CASSPWTSGSYEQYF.

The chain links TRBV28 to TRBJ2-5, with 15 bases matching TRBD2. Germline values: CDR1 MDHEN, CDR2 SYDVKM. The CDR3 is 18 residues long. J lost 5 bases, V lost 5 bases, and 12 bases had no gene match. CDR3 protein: CASSPYPWTSGRGETQYF. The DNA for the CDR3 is TGTGCCAGCAGTCCATACCCCTGGACTAGCGGGAGGGGGGAGACCCAGTACTTC.